This T cell receptor beta chain was recorded in a study of T cell responses to AZD1222 COVID-19 vaccine. Study results and caveats: The study found Spike-specific TCR breadth and depth rose after two AZD1222 doses. Spike regions recognized by vaccine-associated CD4 TCRs spanned the protein, led by 160-218 and 743-854. No day 14 peak samples; only post-peak repertoires were characterized. Baseline seropositivity occurred in only a handful of AZD1222 recipients.

Here immunoSEQ multiplex PCR was the method, and the copy in TCRdb shows in-frame clones only, minus some. The sample lists about 86,000 clones, about 92% seen once, with about 5% in the top ten. Comment on this clone: What it binds is not known.

This CDR3 has 13 residues. Deletions cut 11 bases from V and 0 bases from J, with 14 bases between. Germline assignment: CDR1 LGHNT and CDR2 FRNRAP. The source was peripheral blood, collected 28 days after the second AZD1222 dose. The receptor comes from an adult who received the AZD1222 COVID-19 vaccine. The gene calls are TRBV12-5 and TRBJ2-7, with D possibly being TRBD1 (6 bases). The DNA of the CDR3 is TGTGCTCATGGGGGCCACCTCTCCTACGAGCAGTACTTC. It is translated as CAHGGHLSYEQYF.